These T cell receptor beta chains were read from a single sample in a study of shared clonotypes between healthy human individuals. Data came from immunoSEQ multiplex PCR; TCRdb stores just in-frame clones and leaves some out. Of roughly 1,100,000 clones listed, more than 65% were seen once; the top ten hold roughly 1.5%. Sequenced: memory CD4+ T cells sorted from blood. The receptors stem from a man between 18 and 35 years old in good health. Both conserved end residues are part of each CDR3. D genes are given only for firm matches. The size field is filled for only some rows; it gives once, few, many or a size class.

CDR3 protein: CASRQTGEQYF
CDR3 DNA: TGTGCCAGCAGGCAGACAGGCGAGCAGTACTTC
D gene: .
V gene: TRBV27
clone size: .
J gene: TRBJ2-7

CDR3 protein: CASTPSFTDTQYF
CDR3 DNA: TGTGCCAGCACGCCTTCTTTCACAGATACGCAGTATTTT
D gene: .
V gene: TRBV7-2
clone size: .
J gene: TRBJ2-3

CDR3 protein: CASSFWDLTRIPSGEQYF
CDR3 DNA: TGTGCCAGCAGTTTTTGGGACTTGACCCGAATACCCTCGGGGGAGCAGTACTTC
D gene: .
V gene: TRBV2
clone size: .
J gene: TRBJ2-7

CDR3 protein: CASSREGDTQYF
CDR3 DNA: TGCGCCAGCAGCCGCGAAGGAGATACGCAGTATTTT
D gene: .
V gene: TRBV5-1
clone size: .
J gene: TRBJ2-3

CDR3 protein: CASSPGRLQETQYF
CDR3 DNA: TGTGCCAGCTCACCAGGGCGGCTTCAAGAGACCCAGTACTTC
D gene: .
V gene: TRBV18
clone size: .
J gene: TRBJ2-5

CDR3 protein: CASSPGPTYEQYF
CDR3 DNA: TGCGCCAGCAGCCCCGGCCCTACCTACGAGCAGTACTTC
D gene: .
V gene: TRBV5-1
clone size: once
J gene: TRBJ2-7

CDR3 protein: CASSKMGESSYEQYF
CDR3 DNA: TGTGCCAGCAGCAAAATGGGGGAGAGCTCCTACGAGCAGTACTTC
D gene: .
V gene: TRBV21-1
clone size: many
J gene: TRBJ2-7

CDR3 protein: CASSEYGGSGYSPLHF
CDR3 DNA: TGTGCCAGCAGTGAATATGGAGGGAGTGGATATTCACCCCTCCACTTT
D gene: .
V gene: TRBV6-1
clone size: .
J gene: TRBJ1-6

CDR3 protein: CASSPQAGEQYF
CDR3 DNA: TGTGCCAGTAGTCCACAGGCAGGCGAGCAGTACTTC
D gene: .
V gene: TRBV19
clone size: .
J gene: TRBJ2-7

CDR3 protein: CSVEEKGQNTEAFF
CDR3 DNA: TGCAGCGTTGAGGAGAAGGGCCAGAACACTGAAGCTTTCTTT
D gene: .
V gene: TRBV29-1
clone size: .
J gene: TRBJ1-1

CDR3 protein: CASRTTGAYYGYTF
CDR3 DNA: TGTGCCAGCAGAACGACAGGGGCCTACTATGGCTACACCTTC
D gene: TRBD1
V gene: TRBV28
clone size: .
J gene: TRBJ1-2

CDR3 protein: CASSLPSSPRGANVLTF
CDR3 DNA: TGTGCCAGCAGCTTGCCTAGTAGCCCCCGGGGGGCCAACGTCCTGACTTTC
D gene: .
V gene: TRBV5-4
clone size: .
J gene: TRBJ2-6

CDR3 protein: CASSLGETPKNIQYF
CDR3 DNA: TGTGCCAGCAGCTTAGGGGAAACTCCGAAAAACATTCAGTACTTC
D gene: .
V gene: TRBV7-2
clone size: .
J gene: TRBJ2-4

CDR3 protein: CASGLNGALDEAFF
CDR3 DNA: TGTGCTAGTGGTCTCAATGGGGCACTTGATGAAGCTTTCTTT
D gene: .
V gene: TRBV12-5
clone size: few
J gene: TRBJ1-1

CDR3 protein: CASSLSGLGSRNTIYF
CDR3 DNA: TGTGCCAGCAGCTTATCCGGGTTGGGGTCTAGAAACACCATATATTTT
D gene: .
V gene: TRBV5-4
clone size: few
J gene: TRBJ1-3

CDR3 protein: CASSQGAISYEQYF
CDR3 DNA: TGTGCCAGCAGTCAGGGGGCCATCTCCTACGAGCAGTACTTC
D gene: TRBD1
V gene: TRBV11-2
clone size: .
J gene: TRBJ2-7

CDR3 protein: CASSLQGAENSPLHF
CDR3 DNA: TGTGCCAGCAGCCTACAGGGTGCGGAGAATTCACCCCTCCACTTT
D gene: .
V gene: TRBV27
clone size: .
J gene: TRBJ1-6

CDR3 protein: CASSLATGDNEKLFF
CDR3 DNA: TGCGCCAGCAGCTTGGCGACAGGCGATAATGAAAAACTGTTTTTT
D gene: .
V gene: TRBV5-1
clone size: few
J gene: TRBJ1-4

CDR3 protein: CASSPPFGQGIPDTQYF
CDR3 DNA: TGTGCCAGCAGTCCTCCTTTTGGACAGGGGATCCCGGATACGCAGTATTTT
D gene: TRBD1
V gene: TRBV28
clone size: .
J gene: TRBJ2-3

CDR3 protein: CASSNGYEQYF
CDR3 DNA: TGTGCCAGCAGCAACGGCTACGAGCAGTACTTC
D gene: .
V gene: TRBV7-2
clone size: .
J gene: TRBJ2-7

CDR3 protein: CASSPGLFGFGETQYF
CDR3 DNA: TGTGCCAGCAGTCCGGGCCTCTTTGGTTTTGGGGAGACCCAGTACTTC
D gene: .
V gene: TRBV27
clone size: once
J gene: TRBJ2-5

CDR3 protein: CASSGTGGTEAFF
CDR3 DNA: TGTGCCAGCAGCGGGACAGGGGGCACTGAAGCTTTCTTT
D gene: TRBD1
V gene: TRBV28
clone size: .
J gene: TRBJ1-1

CDR3 protein: CASLAGIGAGANVLTF
CDR3 DNA: TGTGCCAGTTTGGCGGGGATCGGGGCCGGGGCCAACGTCCTGACTTTC
D gene: .
V gene: TRBV19
clone size: many
J gene: TRBJ2-6

CDR3 protein: CASSLDGSGKNIQYF
CDR3 DNA: TGTGCCAGCAGCTTAGACGGTTCAGGGAAAAACATTCAGTACTTC
D gene: .
V gene: TRBV7-2
clone size: .
J gene: TRBJ2-4

CDR3 protein: CAWSPLGGTGKYQETQYF
CDR3 DNA: TGTGCCTGGAGTCCACTCGGGGGGACGGGGAAGTACCAAGAGACCCAGTACTTC
D gene: TRBD2
V gene: TRBV30
clone size: .
J gene: TRBJ2-5

CDR3 protein: CASSLPRTGNTEAFF
CDR3 DNA: TGTGCCAGCAGCTTGCCCCGGACAGGGAACACTGAAGCTTTCTTT
D gene: TRBD1
V gene: TRBV5-6
clone size: .
J gene: TRBJ1-1

CDR3 protein: CASSEKAEDTDTQYF
CDR3 DNA: TGTGCCAGCAGTGAAAAGGCAGAAGACACAGATACGCAGTATTTT
D gene: .
V gene: TRBV6-1
clone size: .
J gene: TRBJ2-3

CDR3 protein: CASSPVGTEQFF
CDR3 DNA: TGTGCCAGCTCACCGGTTGGGACTGAGCAGTTCTTC
D gene: .
V gene: TRBV18
clone size: .
J gene: TRBJ2-1

CDR3 protein: CAWSGAGASYNSPLHF
CDR3 DNA: TGTGCCTGGAGTGGGGCAGGGGCCTCCTATAATTCACCCCTCCACTTT
D gene: .
V gene: TRBV30
clone size: .
J gene: TRBJ1-6

CDR3 protein: CASSTASGGQYGYTF
CDR3 DNA: TGTGCCAGTAGCACCGCTTCTGGGGGACAGTATGGCTACACCTTC
D gene: TRBD1
V gene: TRBV19
clone size: .
J gene: TRBJ1-2

CDR3 protein: CASSLVDRGSGNTIYF
CDR3 DNA: TGTGCCAGCAGCTTGGTTGACAGGGGGTCTGGAAACACCATATATTTT
D gene: TRBD1
V gene: TRBV5-6
clone size: .
J gene: TRBJ1-3

CDR3 protein: CASSPPGGSGDTQYF
CDR3 DNA: TGTGCCAGCTCACCACCGGGCGGGAGTGGAGATACGCAGTATTTT
D gene: TRBD2
V gene: TRBV18
clone size: .
J gene: TRBJ2-3

CDR3 protein: CASTETGALPLFF
CDR3 DNA: TGTGCCAGCACCGAAACAGGGGCTCTTCCTCTGTTTTTT
D gene: TRBD1
V gene: TRBV6-5
clone size: .
J gene: TRBJ2-2

CDR3 protein: CASSLIGTGELFF
CDR3 DNA: TGTGCCAGCAGCTTAATCGGCACCGGGGAGCTGTTTTTT
D gene: .
V gene: TRBV7-9
clone size: .
J gene: TRBJ2-2

CDR3 protein: CASSIDGAAKNIQYF
CDR3 DNA: TGTGCCAGCAGCATAGACGGGGCAGCCAAAAACATTCAGTACTTC
D gene: .
V gene: TRBV9
clone size: .
J gene: TRBJ2-4

CDR3 protein: CASSSLGTESQSYNEQFF
CDR3 DNA: TGTGCCAGCTCTTCTCTGGGTACGGAGAGCCAATCCTACAATGAGCAGTTCTTC
D gene: .
V gene: TRBV18
clone size: .
J gene: TRBJ2-1

CDR3 protein: CASSAGGTEAFF
CDR3 DNA: TGTGCCAGCAGCGCGGGGGGGACTGAAGCTTTCTTT
D gene: .
V gene: TRBV9
clone size: once
J gene: TRBJ1-1

CDR3 protein: CSVEGQTSTDTQYF
CDR3 DNA: TGCAGCGTGGAAGGACAGACTAGCACAGATACGCAGTATTTT
D gene: .
V gene: TRBV29-1
clone size: once
J gene: TRBJ2-3

CDR3 protein: CASSGTSGTYNEQFF
CDR3 DNA: TGTGCCAGCAGCGGGACTAGCGGCACATACAATGAGCAGTTCTTC
D gene: TRBD2
V gene: TRBV5-4
clone size: .
J gene: TRBJ2-1

CDR3 protein: CASSSRTGASLYGYTF
CDR3 DNA: TGTGCCAGCAGCTCTCGGACAGGGGCCAGCCTCTATGGCTACACCTTC
D gene: TRBD1
V gene: TRBV7-2
clone size: .
J gene: TRBJ1-2

CDR3 protein: CASSIPGSYEQYF
CDR3 DNA: TGTGCCAGTAGTATTCCCGGTTCCTACGAGCAGTACTTC
D gene: .
V gene: TRBV19
clone size: .
J gene: TRBJ2-7

CDR3 protein: CSVGGTSPTGELFF
CDR3 DNA: TGCAGCGTTGGTGGGACTTCACCCACCGGGGAGCTGTTTTTT
D gene: .
V gene: TRBV29-1
clone size: .
J gene: TRBJ2-2

CDR3 protein: CAWRVGQSSYEQYF
CDR3 DNA: TGTGCCTGGAGGGTGGGACAGAGCTCCTACGAGCAGTACTTC
D gene: TRBD1
V gene: TRBV30
clone size: .
J gene: TRBJ2-7

CDR3 protein: CASTEVPNEKLFF
CDR3 DNA: TGCGCCAGCACGGAGGTCCCTAATGAAAAACTGTTTTTT
D gene: .
V gene: TRBV5-1
clone size: .
J gene: TRBJ1-4

CDR3 protein: CASGQGAGTEAFF
CDR3 DNA: TGTGCCAGCGGACAGGGGGCTGGGACTGAAGCTTTCTTT
D gene: TRBD1
V gene: TRBV6-5
clone size: .
J gene: TRBJ1-1

CDR3 protein: CASSTVGTGVYEQYF
CDR3 DNA: TGTGCCAGCAGCACCGTCGGGACAGGGGTTTACGAGCAGTACTTC
D gene: TRBD1
V gene: TRBV11-1
clone size: once
J gene: TRBJ2-7